This TCR beta chain emerged from a study of T cell repertoires in cytomegalovirus infection. Study overall: Through public TCR beta signatures, both CMV infection and matching HLA type were indicated. General observations from the study: There were HLA-C-restricted CMV-specific TCR beta clonotypes dominating the ex vivo response. Totalled public TCR beta family frequency picked out people who carried CMV plus the relevant HLA.

This CDR3 has 19 amino acids. Looked up from germline, CDR1 is SGHAT and CDR2 is FQNNGV. V was pared by 1 base and J by 2 bases, with 12 bases of the junction left unmatched. This clonotype was recorded many times. The antigen remains unidentified. MiXCR, run by TCRdb on the reads, gives a single entry per CDR3 protein. The repertoire holds around 130,000 distinct CDR3 sequences, 20% to 30% seen once, with approximately 35% in the top ten. V and J are TRBV11-2 and TRBJ2-1, with 9 bases matching TRBD2. This receptor was identified in a human donor in good health (CMV status not recorded). Some clones in this sample may be carry-over from other donors' samples. Material for sequencing was PBMCs, sequenced either directly or after in vitro stimulation (not recorded which). The CDR3 reads CASSLGGSGSEIPYNEQFF. CDR3 DNA sequence: TGTGCCAGCAGCTTAGGTGGTAGCGGGAGTGAGATTCCCTACAATGAGCAGTTCTTC.